This entry is about one T cell receptor beta chain. What it binds is unknown. This entry is derived from a study of cytomegalovirus exposure and HLA in healthy donors. Using immunoSEQ multiplex PCR, the repertoire was profiled, and TCRdb retains in-frame clones only, with some absent. Among 200,000 to 300,000 clones, about 86% were seen once, and the ten largest hold around 1.3%. With 6 bases clipped from V and 5 bases from J, the junction kept 10 bases outside the gene matches. Per germline, CDR1 SGHAT and CDR2 FQNNGV. The CDR3 runs 15 residues. Study observations and caveats: In vitro testing confirmed a few CMV-associated chains as specific for CMV antigens. Associated with cytomegalovirus, according to the listing, were some 150 TCR beta chains. It was reported that the classifier diagnosed cytomegalovirus status with high specificity and sensitivity in both the original and validation cohorts. Most TCR sequences showed up rarely, but some public TCRs showed up in many donors.

This receptor was identified in a young woman in good health and CMV-seropositive. The V call is TRBV11-2, the J call TRBJ1-1; 9 positions agree with TRBD1. Sequenced: PBMCs. The CDR3 spells CASRALQGAQTEAFF. CDR3 nucleotide sequence: TGTGCCAGCAGGGCGTTACAGGGGGCGCAGACTGAAGCTTTCTTT. The full variable domain, rest sourced from reference TRBV11-2 and TRBJ1-1, is EAGVAQSPRYKIIEKRQSVAFWCNPISGHATLYWYQQILGQGPKLLIQFQNNGVVDDSQLPKDRFSAERLKGVDSTLKIQPAKLEDSAVYLCASRALQGAQTEAFFGQGTRLTVV.